The 29 T cell receptor beta chains given below trace back to one sample, sequenced in a study of T cell repertoires in cytomegalovirus infection. TCRdb re-called the reads through MiXCR, storing one row per CDR3 protein. The data show about 310,000 distinct CDR3 sequences, under 20% seen once. The sample comprised PBMCs. Receptors originate from a human donor in good health (CMV status not recorded). Some clones in this sample may be carry-over from other donors' samples.

This chain uses TRBV5-1 with TRBJ1-1, with D perhaps TRBD1 (5 bases). CDR3 length: 15 amino acids. V shed 2 bases and J shed 6 bases, with 17 bases lying between them. CDR1 SGHRS and CDR2 YFSETQ come from the germline V gene. CDR3 region: CASSFTGGRGAEAFF. CDR3 nucleotide sequence: TGCGCCAGCAGCTTTACCGGGGGGAGGGGCGCTGAAGCTTTCTTT.

This clonotype has at least ten counts. This chain links TRBV7-6 with TRBJ2-1, with D possibly being TRBD2 (6 bases). The germline V and J ends were trimmed by 1 base and 3 bases, with 22 bases remaining between them. There are 19 residues in the CDR3. Germline V gene lookup returns CDR1 SGHVS and CDR2 FNYEAQ. CDR3 region: CASSLVGDSPTIDYNEQFF. In DNA form, the CDR3 reads TGTGCCAGCAGCTTAGTAGGGGACTCACCCACCATCGACTACAATGAGCAGTTCTTC.

The chain is built from TRBV6-6 and TRBJ2-5; TRBD2 matches at 8 bases. Per the germline V gene, CDR1 is MNHNY and CDR2 is SVGAGI (reference sequence). The CDR3 loop spans 13 amino acids. The V segment lost 6 bases and the J segment 5 bases; nucleotides outside the gene matches: 5. The CDR3 DNA follows: TGTGCCAGCAGCGGGGGGGCTGGTGAGACCCAGTACTTC. This sequence encodes CASSGGAGETQYF.

Notes on this clonotype: This clone may be a read error of a much larger clone one base away. The chain is built from TRBV27 and TRBJ2-5, with D tentatively TRBD2 (5 bases). The CDR3 has 14 residues. CDR1 is MNHEY, CDR2 SMNVEV, per germline (reference sequence). The V end was cut by 8 bases, the J end by 1 base, with 14 bases between. Here the CDR3 reads CASGGFPGQETQYF. As DNA, the CDR3 is TGTGCCAGCGGCGGGTTTCCCGGCCAAGAGACCCAGTACTTC.

This clonotype has just a few counts. The V call is TRBV28, the J call TRBJ2-5; D perhaps matches TRBD2 (5 bases). Germline CDR1 reads MDHEN; CDR2 reads SYDVKM. CDR3 length equals 15 residues. The germline V and J ends were trimmed by 5 bases and 2 bases, with 15 bases remaining between them. As DNA, the CDR3 is TGTGCCAGCAGTCGCCGGGAAGGTTTGCAAGAGACCCAGTACTTC. Encoded protein: CASSRREGLQETQYF.

The V gene is TRBV10-3, the J gene TRBJ1-1, with no clear D. Germline V gene sequence: CDR1 ENHRY, CDR2 SYGVKD. The CDR3 totals 13 residues. The V and J ends lost 2 bases and 3 bases respectively, with 7 bases between them. The CDR3 DNA sequence: TGTGCCATCAGTGAGCCGAAAGACACTGAAGCTTTCTTT. The encoded protein is CAISEPKDTEAFF.

This chain links TRBV19 with TRBJ2-7, with D unresolved. The CDR3 length is 15 residues. CDR1 and CDR2 (germline): LNHDA, SQIVND (reference sequence). Trimming pared 0 bases from V and 6 bases from J, leaving 15 bases between. CDR3 DNA: TGTGCCAGTAGTATAGACCATTCCTCGGGCAGCGAGCAGTACTTC. It codes for CASSIDHSSGSEQYF. The full variable domain, in which reference TRBV19 and TRBJ2-7 provide the parts outside the CDR3, is DGGITQSPKYLFRKEGQNVTLSCEQNLNHDAMYWYRQDPGQGLRLIYYSQIVNDFQKGDIAEGYSVSREKKESFPLTVTSAQKNPTAFYLCASSIDHSSGSEQYFGPGTRLTVT.

V usage is TRBV5-6 and J usage is TRBJ2-3; the D gene is possibly TRBD2 (6 bases). Germline values: CDR1 SGHDT, CDR2 YYEEEE. The CDR3 length is 16 residues. V lost 2 bases and J 2 bases, leaving 15 bases between the germline ends. The CDR3 region has the DNA TGTGCCAGCAGCTTTGGCGGGATTGGGCACACAGATACGCAGTATTTT. It specifies CASSFGGIGHTDTQYF.

This clonotype occurred a few times. The genes are TRBV6-6 and TRBJ2-2; 7 positions agree with TRBD1. Germline V gene lookup returns CDR1 MNHNY and CDR2 SVGAGI (reference sequence). The CDR3 is 17 amino acids. With 6 bases clipped from V and 3 bases from J, the junction kept 13 bases outside the gene matches. The CDR3 reads CASRNRQGALYTGELFF. CDR3 in DNA: TGTGCCAGCAGGAACCGACAGGGCGCCTTGTACACCGGGGAGCTGTTTTTT.

This clonotype has ten or more counts. V is TRBV7-9 and J is TRBJ1-2; maybe TRBD1 (5 bases). The V end was cut by 5 bases, the J end by 5 bases, with 15 bases between. CDR1 SEHNR and CDR2 FQNEAQ come from the germline V gene (reference sequence). The CDR3 has 14 residues. The CDR3 sequence: CASSVGVGGYGYTF. For the CDR3, the DNA is TGTGCCAGCAGCGTGGGGGTCGGGGGTTATGGCTACACCTTC.

The genes are TRBV28 and TRBJ1-1, with no clear D. V lost 5 bases to trimming and J lost 1 base, with 11 bases between them. The germline CDR1 and CDR2 sequences are MDHEN and SYDVKM. The CDR3 consists of 14 residues. CDR3: CASSVGLENTEAFF. DNA of the CDR3: TGTGCCAGCAGTGTAGGACTGGAGAACACTGAAGCTTTCTTT.

This clonotype turned up a few times. CDR3 sequence: CAIRSGFEQFF. In nucleotides, the CDR3 is TGTGCCATCAGATCGGGATTCGAGCAGTTCTTC. The chain couples TRBV10-3 to TRBJ2-1; maybe TRBD2 (5 bases). V gave up 6 bases and J gave up 10 bases, with 10 bases separating them. This CDR3 comprises 11 residues. Germline V lookup: CDR1 ENHRY, CDR2 SYGVKD.

The genes are TRBV12-3 or TRBV12-4 and TRBJ1-1; D is undetermined. The CDR3 loop spans 13 amino acids. With 7 bases removed from V and 3 bases from J, the gap between germline ends came to 12 bases. The CDR3 loop reads CASITQEDTEAFF. For the CDR3, the DNA is TGTGCCAGCATCACTCAGGAGGACACTGAAGCTTTCTTT.

This clonotype was observed at least ten times. V gene TRBV28 combines with J gene TRBJ1-2, with no clear D. This CDR3 has 13 amino acids. V gave up 0 bases and J gave up 6 bases, with 8 bases separating them. Per the germline V gene, CDR1 is MDHEN and CDR2 is SYDVKM. CDR3 DNA: TGTGCCAGCAGTTTATGGGGGTTGGATGGCTACACCTTC. Protein: CASSLWGLDGYTF.

This clonotype was counted between two and nine times. The rearrangement links TRBV12-3 or TRBV12-4 to TRBJ1-3; D not certain. V lost 2 bases, J lost 0 bases, and 5 bases lay in between. This CDR3 is 14 amino acids long. CDR3 residues: CASSLRLSGNTIYF. The CDR3 DNA follows: TGTGCCAGCAGTTTACGCCTCTCTGGAAACACCATATATTTT.

The chain is built from TRBV7-6 and TRBJ2-7; D not resolved. The V and J ends lost 5 bases and 4 bases respectively, with 9 bases between them. Germline lookup yields CDR1 SGHVS and CDR2 FNYEAQ. CDR3 size: 12 residues. CDR3 bases: TGTGCCAGCAGCGCCGCACCATACGAGCAGTACTTC. It yields the protein CASSAAPYEQYF. The full variable domain, completed using reference TRBV7-6 and TRBJ2-7, is GAGVSQSPRYKVTKRGQDVALRCDPISGHVSLYWYRQALGQGPEFLTYFNYEAQQDKSGLPNDRFSAERPEGSISTLTIQRTEQRDSAMYRCASSAAPYEQYFGPGTRLTVT.

The chain recombines TRBV12-3 or TRBV12-4 with TRBJ1-5, with 10 bases matching TRBD1. The CDR3 covers 16 residues. The V and J ends lost 6 bases and 7 bases, in that order; junction bases with no gene match: 12. In nucleotides, the CDR3 is TGTGCCAGCAGAGGGGGGGACCGGGACAGGGGCCAGCCCCAGCATTTT. Its protein is CASRGGDRDRGQPQHF.

There are many counts of this clonotype. This rearrangement joins TRBV7-8 to TRBJ2-7; D call uncertain. CDR1 is SGHVS and CDR2 is FQNEAQ in the germline V gene. V was cut by 5 bases and J by 9 bases, with 26 bases left in between. This CDR3 spans 16 amino acids. The CDR3 nucleotides read TGTGCCAGCAGCCCATCGCTTGGCCAGCTCCCAGTCGGGCAGTACTTC. This gives the protein CASSPSLGQLPVGQYF.

This clonotype occurred a few times. CDR3 sequence (DNA): TGCAGTGCTAGTGGCGGACTAGCGGGGATCCAAGAGACCCAGTACTTC. This sequence encodes CSASGGLAGIQETQYF. This chain joins TRBV20-1 and TRBJ2-5; TRBD2 aligns across 12 bases. Germline CDR1 reads DFQATT; CDR2 reads SNEGSKA (reference sequence). V dropped 3 bases and J dropped 1; count of bases not matched to a gene: 6. The CDR3 consists of 16 residues.

This chain links TRBV7-3 with TRBJ2-1; 9 bases agree with TRBD2. This CDR3 comprises 14 residues. The J segment lost 16 bases and the V segment lost 2 bases, leaving 12 bases of the junction unmatched. Germline V CDR1 and CDR2: SGHTA, FQGTGA. CDR3 residues: CASSLFLAGKSLFF. CDR3 nucleotide sequence: TGTGCCAGCAGCTTATTCCTAGCGGGGAAGTCCCTCTTCTTC.

As for this clonotype: This may come from a read error, since a much larger clone is one base off. The missing conserved phenylalanine or tryptophan at the end of this CDR3 makes a read error likely. The chain employs TRBV2 and TRBJ1-2; D is uncertain. Between the trimmed V and J ends, which lost 6 bases and 8 bases, there was a span of 19 bases. The CDR3 has 14 amino acids. Per the germline V gene, CDR1 is SNHLY and CDR2 is FYNNEI. This chain's CDR3 is CASSPDLELGGYTY. The CDR3 region has the DNA TGTGCCAGCAGCCCAGACCTCGAACTTGGGGGCTACACCTAC.

The chain uses TRBV25-1 and TRBJ2-5; 9 bases map to TRBD2. The CDR3 runs to 17 residues. J was trimmed by 1 base and V by 2 bases; bases with no gene match: 8. Germline V CDR1 and CDR2: MGHDK, SYGVNS. For the CDR3, the DNA is TGTGCCAGCAGTGAAGGTAAAGCGGGGGGACCCCAAGAGACCCAGTACTTC. Translated: CASSEGKAGGPQETQYF.

This clonotype has more than one count but fewer than ten. The chain combines TRBV28 with TRBJ1-3; no clear D gene. CDR1 is MDHEN, CDR2 SYDVKM, per germline. The V end was cut by 0 bases, the J end by 2 bases, with 8 bases between. CDR3 length: 15 residues. The CDR3: CASSLWGAAGNTIYF. The CDR3 nucleotides are TGTGCCAGCAGTTTATGGGGCGCCGCTGGAAACACCATATATTTT.

This clonotype was seen more than once but under ten times. V gene TRBV20-1 combines with J gene TRBJ1-5; no firm D call. Trimming pared 0 bases from V and 0 bases from J, leaving 12 bases between. Germline CDR1 DFQATT, CDR2 SNEGSKA (reference sequence). This CDR3 has 16 residues. The CDR3 DNA reads as TGCAGTGCTAGAGAACAGAGACTTTATAGCAATCAGCCCCAGCATTTT. Amino acid sequence: CSAREQRLYSNQPQHF.

This clonotype occurred a few times. The chain couples TRBV20-1 to TRBJ2-7; D is perhaps TRBD1 or TRBD2 (6 bases each). Germline assignment: CDR1 DFQATT and CDR2 SNEGSKA (reference sequence). V dropped 3 bases and J dropped 3 bases, with 30 bases sitting between them. The CDR3 runs 19 residues. The CDR3 DNA reads as TGCAGTGCTAGCAGTGGGGGGCAGGGGCACGCGGCGGGCCACTACGAGCAGTACTTC. Encoded protein: CSASSGGQGHAAGHYEQYF.

The gene calls are TRBV6-6 and TRBJ1-5; D is undetermined. The V gene's germline CDR1 is MNHNY and CDR2 SVGAGI (reference sequence). The CDR3 consists of 15 residues. The germline V and J ends were trimmed by 6 bases and 6 bases, with 18 bases remaining between them. In nucleotides, the CDR3 is TGTGCCAGCAGACCTATCTTCGGAGGGAGTCAGCCCCAGCATTTT. This encodes CASRPIFGGSQPQHF.

The chain uses TRBV10-3 and TRBJ1-5; 10 bases map to TRBD1. The CDR3 totals 16 residues. Germline V CDR1 and CDR2: ENHRY, SYGVKD. After removal of 2 bases from V and 2 bases from J, the junction contained 3 bases not matched to a gene. In nucleotides, the CDR3 is TGTGCCATCAGTGAGGGGACAGGGGTAGGCAATCAGCCCCAGCATTTT. It translates to CAISEGTGVGNQPQHF.

The V gene is TRBV20-1, the J gene TRBJ1-1; D perhaps matches TRBD1 (5 bases). V was shortened by 5 bases and J by 3 bases, with 16 bases between the two germline ends. The CDR3 has 14 residues. Per germline, CDR1 DFQATT and CDR2 SNEGSKA (reference sequence). For the CDR3, the DNA is TGCAGTGCTGGCCCGGACATGCTATACACTGAAGCTTTCTTT. Protein product: CSAGPDMLYTEAFF.

This clonotype was observed at least ten times. The chain recombines TRBV12-3 or TRBV12-4 with TRBJ1-5; unclear D gene. The CDR3 totals 13 residues. The ends were cut back, 3 bases at V and 3 bases at J, with 6 bases in the middle. The DNA for the CDR3 is TGTGCCAGCAGTTTCCATGACAATCAGCCCCAGCATTTT. This gives the protein CASSFHDNQPQHF.